These T cell receptor beta chains were read from a single sample in a study of blood T cell repertoires in COVID-19. The table came from immunoSEQ multiplex PCR; TCRdb's copy has only in-frame clones and leaves some out. The sample lists roughly 250,000 clones, approximately 90% seen once, with 0.9% to 1% in the top ten. Sequenced material: peripheral blood. The receptors were gathered from a woman aged 40 to 55 who had recovered from COVID-19. CDR3s include the opening cysteine and the closing phenylalanine or tryptophan. The order of the fields is V gene, J gene, CDR3 protein.

v_gene: TRBV19; j_gene: TRBJ2-2; CDR3aa: CASMIAGETGELFF
v_gene: TRBV5-1; j_gene: TRBJ2-3; CDR3aa: CASSLGLADGTDTQYF
v_gene: TRBV27; j_gene: TRBJ2-6; CDR3aa: CASHPAGELPVLTF
v_gene: TRBV14; j_gene: TRBJ2-1; CDR3aa: CASSPLGGSWSNEQFF
v_gene: TRBV6-5; j_gene: TRBJ2-1; CDR3aa: CASSRLGRNEQFF
v_gene: TRBV7-9; j_gene: TRBJ2-1; CDR3aa: CGVGHEQFF
v_gene: TRBV7-2; j_gene: TRBJ2-7; CDR3aa: CASRRAAGSYEQYF
v_gene: TRBV3-1/TRBV3-2; j_gene: TRBJ1-1; CDR3aa: CASSHIQGNTEAFF
v_gene: TRBV7-6; j_gene: TRBJ1-2; CDR3aa: CASSPTGNYGYTF
v_gene: TRBV5-5; j_gene: TRBJ2-1; CDR3aa: CASSLAGTGNEQFF
v_gene: TRBV2; j_gene: TRBJ2-3; CDR3aa: CASRALAGRTDTQYF
v_gene: TRBV6-2/TRBV6-3; j_gene: TRBJ1-1; CDR3aa: CASSYSRLSTEAFF
v_gene: TRBV27; j_gene: TRBJ2-3; CDR3aa: CASSLSIRLAGGTDTQYF
v_gene: TRBV27; j_gene: TRBJ2-1; CDR3aa: CASSLVSAYSNEQFF
v_gene: TRBV2; j_gene: TRBJ2-1; CDR3aa: CASSEGLAANEQFF
v_gene: TRBV29-1; j_gene: TRBJ1-1; CDR3aa: CSAIGVNLGGTEAFF
v_gene: TRBV7-2; j_gene: TRBJ2-1; CDR3aa: CASSKPGTQQFF
v_gene: TRBV6-2/TRBV6-3; j_gene: TRBJ2-1; CDR3aa: CASRRDSRGGQFF
v_gene: TRBV19; j_gene: TRBJ2-2; CDR3aa: CASNPVGAGANTGELFF
v_gene: TRBV5-5; j_gene: TRBJ1-2; CDR3aa: CASSLAGDFAYGYTF
v_gene: TRBV3-1/TRBV3-2; j_gene: TRBJ1-2; CDR3aa: CASSPRPAGPRHPPGGYTF
v_gene: TRBV5-6; j_gene: TRBJ2-1; CDR3aa: CASSNRLGLSYNEQFF
v_gene: TRBV6-5; j_gene: TRBJ1-2; CDR3aa: CASRADGLYGYTF
v_gene: TRBV27; j_gene: TRBJ2-7; CDR3aa: CASTRARGSDEQYF
v_gene: TRBV5-5; j_gene: TRBJ1-2; CDR3aa: CASSPGGGVYTF
v_gene: TRBV24-1; j_gene: TRBJ1-4; CDR3aa: CATSDPGDRAGREKLFF
v_gene: TRBV11-1; j_gene: TRBJ1-1; CDR3aa: CASTRDRVTTGTEAFF
v_gene: TRBV7-2; j_gene: TRBJ2-1; CDR3aa: CASSFLGGALGANEQFF
v_gene: TRBV30; j_gene: TRBJ2-3; CDR3aa: CAWSFAGGDTQYF
v_gene: TRBV7-8; j_gene: TRBJ1-2; CDR3aa: CASSPRGDSPYGYTF
v_gene: TRBV29-1; j_gene: TRBJ1-2; CDR3aa: CSVGDGPGGVYGYTF
v_gene: TRBV9; j_gene: TRBJ2-7; CDR3aa: CASSVSAFAEQYF
v_gene: TRBV9; j_gene: TRBJ2-3; CDR3aa: CASSVGTGRPDTQYF
v_gene: TRBV16; j_gene: TRBJ2-2; CDR3aa: CASSPSRSVTGELFF
v_gene: TRBV5-6; j_gene: TRBJ1-1; CDR3aa: CASSGLDRVNTEAFF
v_gene: TRBV15; j_gene: TRBJ2-5; CDR3aa: CATSSLQKETQYF
v_gene: TRBV5-4; j_gene: TRBJ2-7; CDR3aa: CASSRGGSSYEQYF
v_gene: TRBV10-2; j_gene: TRBJ2-3; CDR3aa: CASSELGGDTQYF
v_gene: TRBV5-5; j_gene: TRBJ1-5; CDR3aa: CASSPGQGGQPQHF
v_gene: TRBV7-2; j_gene: TRBJ2-5; CDR3aa: CASSSGLAGGAGGETQYF
v_gene: TRBV3-1/TRBV3-2; j_gene: TRBJ1-3; CDR3aa: CASSEVRTRRQRDIYF
v_gene: TRBV3-1/TRBV3-2; j_gene: TRBJ1-2; CDR3aa: CATNTGTGAYGYTF
v_gene: TRBV2; j_gene: TRBJ1-5; CDR3aa: CASKVRGDQPQHF
v_gene: TRBV27; j_gene: TRBJ2-1; CDR3aa: CASSMGGGRNEQFF
v_gene: TRBV12-5; j_gene: TRBJ2-3; CDR3aa: CASGLGYRDTQYF
v_gene: TRBV7-2; j_gene: TRBJ2-4; CDR3aa: CASSFRREVVKNIQYF